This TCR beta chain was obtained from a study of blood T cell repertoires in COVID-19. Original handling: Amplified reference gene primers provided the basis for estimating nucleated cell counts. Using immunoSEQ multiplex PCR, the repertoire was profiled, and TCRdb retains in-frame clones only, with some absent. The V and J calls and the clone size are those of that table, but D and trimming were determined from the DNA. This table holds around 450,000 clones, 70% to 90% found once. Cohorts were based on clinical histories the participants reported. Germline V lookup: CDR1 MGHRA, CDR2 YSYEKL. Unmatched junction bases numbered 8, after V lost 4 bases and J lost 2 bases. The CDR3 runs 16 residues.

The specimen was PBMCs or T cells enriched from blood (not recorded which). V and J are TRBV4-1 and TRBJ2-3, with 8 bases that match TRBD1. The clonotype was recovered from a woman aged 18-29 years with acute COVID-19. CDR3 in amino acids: CASSRTPGQATDTQYF. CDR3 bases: TGCGCCAGCAGCCGGACACCGGGACAGGCCACAGATACGCAGTATTTT.